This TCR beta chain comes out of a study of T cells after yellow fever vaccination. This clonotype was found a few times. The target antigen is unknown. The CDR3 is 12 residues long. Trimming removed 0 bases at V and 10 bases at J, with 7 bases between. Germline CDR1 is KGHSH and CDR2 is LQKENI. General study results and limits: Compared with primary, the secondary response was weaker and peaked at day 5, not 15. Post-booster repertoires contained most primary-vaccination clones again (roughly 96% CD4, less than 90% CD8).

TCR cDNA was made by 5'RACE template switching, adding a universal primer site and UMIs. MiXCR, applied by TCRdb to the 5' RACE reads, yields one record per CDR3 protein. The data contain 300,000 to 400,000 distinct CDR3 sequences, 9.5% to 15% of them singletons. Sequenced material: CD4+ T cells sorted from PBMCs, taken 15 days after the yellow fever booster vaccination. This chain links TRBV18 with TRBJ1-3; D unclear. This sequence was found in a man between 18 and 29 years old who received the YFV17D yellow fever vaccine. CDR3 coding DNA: TGTGCCAGCTCACCACCGACGGGGACCATATATTTT. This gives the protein CASSPPTGTIYF.